These T cell receptor beta chains were read from a single sample in a study of blood T cell repertoires in COVID-19. Profiled with immunoSEQ multiplex PCR; TCRdb holds only in-frame clones, not every one. The sample yields some 98,000 clones, 70% to 85% seen once. Sequenced: peripheral blood. These TCRs come from a man between 65 and 85 years old with active or convalescent COVID-19. Each CDR3 is given with its conserved first and last residue. The D gene is left open where the match is weak. Only some rows state a clone size, as once, few, many or a class for expanded clones.

v_gene	j_gene	d_gene	abundance	CDR3nt	CDR3aa
TRBV7-9	TRBJ2-1	.	.	TGTGCCAGCAGCTTACTCCACAATGAGCAGTTCTTC	CASSLLHNEQFF
TRBV5-6	TRBJ1-2	.	many	TGTGCCAGCAGCTCGATCGCCCGACAGGTCATAAACTATGGCTACACCTTC	CASSSIARQVINYGYTF
TRBV11-3	TRBJ2-7	TRBD1	.	TGTGCCAGCAGCTCTCCGGGACAGCCTCCCTACGAGCAGTACTTC	CASSSPGQPPYEQYF
TRBV10-3	TRBJ2-2	TRBD1	.	TGTGCCATCACTTCGGACAGGGACACCGGGGAGCTGTTTTTT	CAITSDRDTGELFF
TRBV5-6	TRBJ2-5	.	.	TGTGCCAGCAGCTCTGACATAGAAGAGACCCAGTACTTC	CASSSDIEETQYF
TRBV1	TRBJ1-1	.	.	TGCAACCATCAGAGGCGGGTGGACACTGAAGCTTTCTTT	CNHQRRVDTEAFF
TRBV14	TRBJ2-1	TRBD2	.	TGTGCCAGCACTAACCACCACGGGGCGGGGGAGGAGGAGCAGTTCTTC	CASTNHHGAGEEEQFF
TRBV6-5	TRBJ1-2	.	.	TGTGCCAGCAGTTCTCTCTCGGGGAGGGCGGTCTATGGCTACACCTTC	CASSSLSGRAVYGYTF
TRBV25-1	TRBJ2-1	.	.	TGTGCCAGCAGTGGAGCGTCCTACAATGAGCAGTTCTTC	CASSGASYNEQFF
TRBV23-1	TRBJ1-3	.	.	TGCGCCAGCAGTCATAAGGTTCAGGCCTTTCTTGGAAACACCATATATTTT	CASSHKVQAFLGNTIYF
TRBV28	TRBJ1-1	TRBD1	.	TGTGCCAGCAGTTTCGAGGGACAGGGGGTAAGGGACATGAACACTGAAGCTTTCTTT	CASSFEGQGVRDMNTEAFF
TRBV2	TRBJ2-3	.	.	TGTGCCAGCCGAACCTCAAGCCAACGATCCACAGATACGCAGTATTTT	CASRTSSQRSTDTQYF
TRBV3-1/TRBV3-2	TRBJ1-4	.	.	TGTGCCAGCAGCCGTCAGGGTGCAACTAATGAAAAACTGTTTTTT	CASSRQGATNEKLFF